This TCR beta chain originates from a study of T cell responses to AZD1222 COVID-19 vaccine. Germline V CDR1 and CDR2: LGHNA, YNFKEQ. V was clipped by 1 base and J by 6 bases; unmatched bases: 6. CDR3 length equals 18 residues. Libraries were prepared by immunoSEQ multiplex PCR; TCRdb keeps only in-frame clonotypes and omits some of them. The repertoire consists of around 140,000 clones, with about 90% occurring once and the leading ten covering about 10%. The gene calls are TRBV4-2 and TRBJ2-2, with TRBD2 matching over 15 bases. This TCR was sampled from an adult who received the AZD1222 COVID-19 vaccine. This specimen was peripheral blood, taken 28 days after the second AZD1222 dose. CDR3 DNA: TGTGCCAGCAGCCAAGGGGGTAGGACTAGCGGGAGGGCCGGGGAGCTGTTTTTT. Translating it yields CASSQGGRTSGRAGELFF.